These 31 T cell receptor beta chains originate from one sample sequenced in a study of PD-L1 blockade in urothelial cancer (dated by TCRdb to the late 2010s). The library was generated by the immunoSEQ multiplex PCR assay. Held by TCRdb, this immuneACCESS table contains in-frame sequences only and omits some clones. Under half of the omission traces to an unresolved V gene where checked; the cause of the rest is unknown. A total of under 150,000 clones appear in this sample, around 89% of them only once. Over 1.5% of the sample comes from the top ten. What the time point label conveys for this sample: peripheral blood 6 weeks after treatment start. The input for sequencing was PBMCs, taken around atezolizumab (anti-PD-L1) treatment. These receptors all come from a man in his sixties with urothelial cancer.

The chain has TRBV9 and TRBJ1-5; TRBD1 aligns across 7 bases. Germline V lookup: CDR1 SGDLS, CDR2 YYNGEE. The CDR3 has 15 amino acids. Trimming cost V 2 bases and J 7 bases; bases outside gene matches: 9. Here the CDR3 DNA reads TGTGCCAGCAGCGTTGAGGGGGCAAGCTGGCAGCCCCAGCATTTT. This gives the protein CASSVEGASWQPQHF.

This chain links TRBV6-5 with TRBJ2-2, with TRBD1 matching over 7 bases. The trim removed 1 base at V and 4 bases at J, leaving 3 bases unmatched. The V gene's germline CDR1 is MNHEY and CDR2 SVGAGI. The CDR3 covers 15 residues. CDR3 region: CASSYWDSGTGELFF. The CDR3 bases are TGTGCCAGCAGTTACTGGGACAGTGGCACCGGGGAGCTGTTTTTT.

The chain has TRBV4-1 and TRBJ1-2; 8 bases fit TRBD1. The CDR3 contains 14 residues. CDR1 is MGHRA, CDR2 YSYEKL, per germline. Losses at the gene ends were 6 bases for V and 4 bases for J; bases not matched to a gene: 7. The CDR3 DNA is TGCGCCAGCAGTATCGACAGGGGCCTCTATGGCTACACCTTC. Amino acid sequence: CASSIDRGLYGYTF.

This clone was seen a few times. The chain couples TRBV5-8 to TRBJ1-1, with 8 bases fitting TRBD1. This CDR3 region has 13 residues. V was clipped by 5 bases and J by 4 bases; unmatched bases: 4. CDR1 and CDR2 (germline): SGHTS, YDEGEE. For the CDR3, the DNA is TGTGCCAGCAGGATCACAGGGGGCACTGAAGCTTTCTTT. Translating gives CASRITGGTEAFF.

As to this clone: Other DNA sequences in this sample translate to the same CDR3. Here the CDR3 reads CASSEGDYGYTF. The DNA of the CDR3 is TGTGCCAGCTCAGAGGGTGACTATGGCTACACCTTC. V gene TRBV18 combines with J gene TRBJ1-2; no definite D call. CDR3 length equals 12 residues. Per the germline V gene, CDR1 is KGHSH and CDR2 is LQKENI. V was clipped by 5 bases and J by 3 bases, with 7 bases between them.

V and J are TRBV9 and TRBJ2-5; D call uncertain. The CDR3 sequence is 13 residues long. The V end was cut by 3 bases, the J end by 5 bases, with 11 bases between. Germline V gene sequence: CDR1 SGDLS, CDR2 YYNGEE. The CDR3 DNA reads as TGTGCCAGCAGCGAGAGGCCCACGGAGACCCAGTACTTC. It encodes CASSERPTETQYF.

The chain couples TRBV11-3 to TRBJ1-1; D uncertain. Looked up from germline, CDR1 is SGHNT and CDR2 is YENEEA. This CDR3 contains 13 residues. With 5 bases removed from V and 6 bases from J, the gap between germline ends came to 13 bases. The CDR3, as DNA: TGTGCCAGCAGCCAAGAGCCGGGAGCTGAAGCTTTCTTT. It specifies CASSQEPGAEAFF.

The chain couples TRBV18 to TRBJ2-2, with 11 positions matching TRBD1. The CDR3 contains 16 residues. Germline V gene lookup returns CDR1 KGHSH and CDR2 LQKENI. J lost 7 bases, V lost 4 bases, and 8 bases had no gene match. The CDR3 sequence: CASSRTGQGASGELFF. The CDR3 DNA reads as TGTGCCAGCTCACGAACTGGACAGGGGGCGAGCGGGGAGCTGTTTTTT.

The chain joins TRBV4-3 to TRBJ2-3, with 12 positions matching TRBD2. Per the germline V gene, CDR1 is LGHNA and CDR2 is YSLEER. The J segment lost 4 bases and the V segment lost 0 bases, leaving 2 bases of the junction unmatched. The CDR3 loop spans 16 amino acids. The CDR3 region has the DNA TGCGCCAGCAGCCAAGATCTAGCGGGGGGGCCAGATACGCAGTATTTT. Amino acids: CASSQDLAGGPDTQYF.

The rearrangement links TRBV5-1 to TRBJ2-5; 9 positions match TRBD1. V lost 6 bases to trimming and J lost 5 bases; unmatched junction nucleotides: 11. The V gene's germline CDR1 is SGHRS and CDR2 YFSETQ. The CDR3 extends over 15 amino acids. CDR3 bases: TGCGCCAGCATACGGACAGGGGAGGCTGGTGAGACCCAGTACTTC. It specifies CASIRTGEAGETQYF.

This chain links TRBV9 with TRBJ2-5, with D possibly TRBD2 on 6 matching bases. CDR3 length: 14 residues. Looked up from germline, CDR1 is SGDLS and CDR2 is YYNGEE. Deletions cut 1 base from V and 7 bases from J, with 14 bases between. Written as DNA, the CDR3 is TGTGCCAGCAGCGTAAGCGGAGGGGTGGGGACCCAGTACTTC. This encodes CASSVSGGVGTQYF.

V usage is TRBV27 and J usage is TRBJ2-7, with D possibly TRBD1 on 5 matching bases. The germline V gene encodes CDR1 MNHEY and CDR2 SMNVEV (reference sequence). The CDR3 is made up of 12 amino acids. Between the trimmed V and J ends, which lost 4 bases and 3 bases, there was a span of 7 bases. CDR3 protein: CASSSGFYEQYF. The CDR3 DNA follows: TGTGCCAGCAGTTCAGGGTTCTACGAGCAGTACTTC.

This clone came up once. The chain combines TRBV5-4 with TRBJ2-7; tentative D call: TRBD2 (5 bases). Trimming shortened V by 9 bases and J by 3 bases, and 19 bases separated the two germline ends. This CDR3 comprises 14 residues. Germline-derived CDR1 and CDR2 are SGHNT and YYREEE (reference sequence). In DNA, the CDR3 is TGTGCCATGGCCCAGCAGCTTGGGAGCTACGAGCAGTACTTC. This encodes CAMAQQLGSYEQYF.

V is TRBV14 and J is TRBJ1-1; D is perhaps TRBD1 (6 bases). The CDR3 consists of 16 residues. Trimming stripped 3 bases from V and 4 bases from J, with 18 bases between. Looked up from germline, CDR1 is SGHDN and CDR2 is FVKESK. DNA of the CDR3: TGTGCCAGCAGCCAGTACCGACAGGTTTTGGGCACTGAAGCTTTCTTT. Residues: CASSQYRQVLGTEAFF.

This chain connects TRBV5-1 to TRBJ2-1; the D gene is possibly TRBD2 (7 bases). V was shortened by 8 bases and J by 5 bases, with 14 bases between the two germline ends. Germline V gene lookup returns CDR1 SGHRS and CDR2 YFSETQ. The CDR3 has 13 amino acids. The CDR3 region has the DNA TGCGCCAGTGGCGGGGGCATAAACAATGAGCAGTTCTTC. Residues: CASGGGINNEQFF.

V is TRBV4-1 and J is TRBJ2-1; D perhaps matches TRBD1 (6 bases). Trimming removed 4 bases from V and 10 bases from J, with 14 bases in between. The CDR3 runs 13 residues. Germline CDR1 and CDR2: MGHRA and YSYEKL. For the CDR3, the DNA is TGCGCCAGCAGCCTAGACAGGAGGCGGGAGCAGTTCTTC. This translates into CASSLDRRREQFF.

This chain links TRBV7-6 with TRBJ2-7; the match to TRBD2 covers 8 bases. Germline trimming cut 5 bases from V and 1 base from J; bases unmatched to any gene: 10. The CDR3 has 16 amino acids. Germline CDR1 reads SGHVS; CDR2 reads FNYEAQ. The CDR3 DNA sequence: TGTGCCAGCAGCCCCACGCAAGCGGGAGTGTCCTACGAGCAGTACTTC. Amino acid sequence: CASSPTQAGVSYEQYF. The full variable domain, in which reference TRBV7-6 and TRBJ2-7 provide the parts outside the CDR3, is GAGVSQSPRYKVTKRGQDVALRCDPISGHVSLYWYRQALGQGPEFLTYFNYEAQQDKSGLPNDRFSAERPEGSISTLTIQRTEQRDSAMYRCASSPTQAGVSYEQYFGPGTRLTVT.

The V gene is TRBV6-6, the J gene TRBJ1-2; weak D call: TRBD1 (6 bases). Germline V gene lookup returns CDR1 MNHNY and CDR2 SVGAGI (reference sequence). This CDR3 has 13 residues. With 6 bases removed from V and 7 bases from J, the gap between germline ends came to 15 bases. CDR3: CASSLQGPSGYTF. DNA for the CDR3: TGTGCCAGCAGCTTACAGGGTCCTAGTGGCTACACCTTC.

This chain connects TRBV5-5 to TRBJ2-4, with TRBD2 matching over 7 bases. The germline V gene has CDR1 SGHKS and CDR2 YYEKEE (reference sequence). V trimming: 3 bases; J trimming: 8 bases; junction bases outside the gene matches: 14. The CDR3 spans 16 residues. Written as DNA, the CDR3 is TGTGCCAGCAGCTCCACTGTGGGGGGGGGTATTGACATTCAGTACTTC. Its protein is CASSSTVGGGIDIQYF.

The chain joins TRBV18 to TRBJ2-1; D perhaps matches TRBD2 (6 bases). V gave up 2 bases and J gave up 3 bases, with 14 bases separating them. The CDR3 length is 16 residues. Germline CDR1 is KGHSH and CDR2 is LQKENI. CDR3 residues: CASSPFTGEGYNEQFF. The DNA for the CDR3 is TGTGCCAGCTCACCATTCACGGGAGAAGGCTACAATGAGCAGTTCTTC.

The chain uses TRBV6-1 and TRBJ1-5; TRBD1 matches 11 bases. The CDR3 loop spans 19 amino acids. V dropped 3 bases and J dropped 0; count of bases not matched to a gene: 10. Looked up from germline, CDR1 is MNHNS and CDR2 is SASEGT. For the CDR3, the DNA is TGTGCCAGCAGTGACAACCGGGACAGGGGGTTATATAGCAATCAGCCCCAGCATTTT. It is translated as CASSDNRDRGLYSNQPQHF.

This clone was found a few times. The chain has TRBV2 and TRBJ2-7; D unresolved. Germline assignment: CDR1 SNHLY and CDR2 FYNNEI. The CDR3 is 10 residues long. V shed 7 bases and J shed 10 bases, with 11 bases lying between them. The CDR3 protein is CASTLTTQYF. The CDR3 DNA follows: TGTGCCAGCACCCTAACCACTCAGTACTTC.

This chain joins TRBV27 and TRBJ1-2, with unresolved D. The length of the CDR3 is 13 residues. V was clipped by 5 bases and J by 5 bases, with 12 bases between them. Germline CDR1 MNHEY, CDR2 SMNVEV (reference sequence). The CDR3 protein is CASSPSDLYGYTF. CDR3 sequence (DNA): TGTGCCAGCAGTCCCTCAGATTTGTATGGCTACACCTTC.

The chain carries TRBV28 and TRBJ1-2, with D maybe TRBD1 (6 bases). The CDR3 has 15 residues. Trimming removed 8 bases at V and 0 bases at J, with 16 bases between. Germline-derived CDR1 and CDR2 are MDHEN and SYDVKM. The CDR3 DNA reads TGTGCCAGCTGCCTGCCTGGGGGCGCTAACTATGGCTACACCTTC. Amino acids: CASCLPGGANYGYTF.

DNA for the CDR3: TGTGCCATCAGTGGGGAGGGGAACATTCAGTACTTC. It encodes CAISGEGNIQYF. This chain joins TRBV10-3 and TRBJ2-4; 7 bases are a match to TRBD2. Germline CDR1 ENHRY, CDR2 SYGVKD. The CDR3 is 12 residues long. V gave up 4 bases and J gave up 7 bases; unmatched junction bases: 1.

V usage is TRBV6-5 and J usage is TRBJ2-1; D unclear. CDR1 is MNHEY and CDR2 is SVGAGI in the germline V gene. The CDR3 loop spans 14 amino acids. Trimming pared 0 bases from V and 2 bases from J, leaving 5 bases between. The CDR3 DNA sequence: TGTGCCAGCAGTTACTCGAACACCTACAATGAGCAGTTCTTC. As protein: CASSYSNTYNEQFF.

This clone was recorded once. The chain carries TRBV6-6 and TRBJ1-5; TRBD1 might be the D (5 bases). V lost 2 bases and J lost 5, with 10 bases in between. The CDR3 consists of 14 residues. Germline V gene lookup returns CDR1 MNHNY and CDR2 SVGAGI (reference sequence). CDR3 nucleotides: TGTGCCAGCAGTTACCAGGGTGGTGATCAGCCCCAGCATTTT. This encodes CASSYQGGDQPQHF.

The chain has TRBV7-2 and TRBJ2-1; TRBD2 is a possible D gene (6 bases). The length of the CDR3 is 15 residues. CDR1 and CDR2 (germline): SGHTA, FQGNSA. Trimming shortened V by 7 bases and J by 3 bases, and 16 bases separated the two germline ends. The CDR3 loop is CASTYHSGLYNEQFF. The CDR3, as DNA: TGTGCCAGCACCTATCACTCGGGACTCTACAATGAGCAGTTCTTC. The full variable domain, completed using reference TRBV7-2 and TRBJ2-1, is GAGVSQSPSNKVTEKGKDVELRCDPISGHTALYWYRQSLGQGLEFLIYFQGNSAPDKSGLPSDRFSAERTGGSVSTLTIQRTQQEDSAVYLCASTYHSGLYNEQFFGPGTRLTVL.

The chain uses TRBV4-1 and TRBJ2-5; 8 nucleotides align to TRBD1. Germline CDR1 and CDR2: MGHRA and YSYEKL. The CDR3 is made up of 13 amino acids. Unmatched junction bases numbered 2, after V lost 2 bases and J lost 6 bases. The CDR3 sequence is CASSQSRGQTQYF. CDR3 nucleotides: TGCGCCAGCAGCCAATCCAGGGGGCAGACCCAGTACTTC.

The chain uses TRBV9 and TRBJ1-2; the match to TRBD1 covers 10 bases. CDR1 and CDR2 from the germline V gene are SGDLS and YYNGEE. There are 15 residues in the CDR3. Unmatched junction bases numbered 5, after V lost 0 bases and J lost 6 bases. The CDR3 spells CASSVAGTGADGYTF. DNA for the CDR3: TGTGCCAGCAGCGTAGCCGGGACAGGGGCGGATGGCTACACCTTC.

The chain has TRBV18 and TRBJ1-1, with D possibly TRBD1 on 6 matching bases. The CDR3 has 13 amino acids. Trimming removed 3 bases at V and 7 bases at J, with 12 bases between. Germline V lookup: CDR1 KGHSH, CDR2 LQKENI. The CDR3 region has the DNA TGTGCCAGCTCACCCAGGGGAACGGGTGAAGCTTTCTTT. As protein: CASSPRGTGEAFF.